The 12 T cell receptor beta chains below were found in one sample sequenced in a study of shared clonotypes between healthy human individuals. The repertoire was sequenced with immunoSEQ multiplex PCR; TCRdb's copy has only in-frame clones and lacks some. The sample lists about 1.4 million clones, approximately 96% occurring once. The sample was naive CD4+ T cells sorted from blood. The subset: CD45RA+ positively selected. These receptors were taken from a man in his thirties or forties in good health.

The chain recombines TRBV27 with TRBJ2-2, with TRBD2 identical over 11 bases. This CDR3 spans 18 amino acids. Germline V gene lookup returns CDR1 MNHEY and CDR2 SMNVEV (reference sequence). V lost 1 base and J lost 5; bases outside the gene matches: 9. The CDR3 here is CASSLLGLAGGGTGELFF. The DNA of the CDR3 is TGTGCCAGCAGTTTATTAGGGCTAGCGGGAGGTGGTACCGGGGAGCTGTTTTTT.

In the case of this clone: This sample includes further DNA sequences coding for the same CDR3. J is TRBJ2-7 and V is TRBV18, with D possibly matching TRBD1 (6 bases). Trimming took 3 bases from V and 0 from J, leaving 6 bases between them. CDR1 KGHSH and CDR2 LQKENI come from the germline V gene. The length of the CDR3 is 13 residues. The CDR3 sequence: CASSPGASYEQYF. The CDR3 bases are TGTGCCAGCTCACCGGGGGCCTCCTACGAGCAGTACTTC. The full variable domain, its missing parts supplied by reference TRBV18 and TRBJ2-7, is NAGVMQNPRHLVRRRGQEARLRCSPMKGHSHVYWYRQLPEEGLKFMVYLQKENIIDESGMPKERFSAEFPKEGPSILRIQQVVRGDSAAYFCASSPGASYEQYFGPGTRLTVT.

As regards this clone: The same CDR3 is also encoded by other DNA sequences in this sample. This rearrangement joins TRBV5-4 to TRBJ2-7, with 14 bases fitting TRBD2. This CDR3 has 16 residues. Unmatched junction bases numbered 1, after V lost 0 bases and J lost 2 bases. Germline V gives CDR1 SGHNT, CDR2 YYREEE (reference sequence). The chain's CDR3 is CASSLGLAGGPYEQYF. CDR3 bases: TGTGCCAGCAGCTTGGGACTAGCGGGAGGGCCCTACGAGCAGTACTTC.

J is TRBJ1-2 and V is TRBV9, with 11 bases fitting TRBD1. Per the germline V gene, CDR1 is SGDLS and CDR2 is YYNGEE. V shed 4 bases and J 8 bases; nucleotides not matched to a gene: 7. The CDR3 runs 14 residues. The CDR3 is CASSPRDRGEGYTF. CDR3 DNA sequence: TGTGCCAGCAGCCCCCGGGACAGGGGGGAGGGCTACACCTTC.

This chain uses TRBV9 with TRBJ2-1; 9 bases match TRBD2. Germline V gene data show CDR1 as SGDLS and CDR2 as YYNGEE. The V gene end was trimmed by 10 bases and the J gene end by 6 bases; junction bases not matched to a gene: 17. The CDR3 consists of 16 residues. CDR3 region: CARRSRGGGRVNEQFF. CDR3 coding DNA: TGTGCCCGCCGCTCCCGGGGGGGCGGGAGGGTCAATGAGCAGTTCTTC.

The chain has TRBV18 and TRBJ1-1, with 7 bases aligning to TRBD1. The CDR3 has 14 residues. V was clipped by 3 bases and J by 5 bases; unmatched bases: 6. Germline V CDR1 and CDR2: KGHSH, LQKENI. The CDR3 protein is CASSPKQGRTEAFF. CDR3 nucleotides: TGTGCCAGCTCACCGAAACAGGGGAGGACTGAAGCTTTCTTT.

This clone has only a few counts. V gene TRBV10-1 combines with J gene TRBJ2-2; the D is unclear. Germline CDR1 and CDR2: WNHNN and SYGVQD (reference sequence). V dropped 3 bases and J dropped 7 bases, with 9 bases sitting between them. This CDR3 has 13 residues. Written as DNA, the CDR3 is TGCGCCAGCAGTGAAGAGGTTGTCGGGGAGCTGTTTTTT. Protein sequence: CASSEEVVGELFF.

J is TRBJ2-3 and V is TRBV9, with a weak D call TRBD2 (6 bases). CDR3 length: 15 residues. Germline loops: CDR1 SGDLS, CDR2 YYNGEE. The V end was cut by 4 bases, the J end by 8 bases, with 20 bases between. The CDR3 loop reads CASSKQRDSSLTQYF. In DNA, the CDR3 is TGTGCCAGCAGCAAACAGAGGGACTCATCCCTTACGCAGTATTTT.

The J gene is TRBJ1-5, the V gene TRBV28, with unresolved D. Trimming stripped 5 bases from V and 6 bases from J, with 8 bases between. This CDR3 is built from 12 residues. CDR1 is MDHEN, CDR2 SYDVKM, per germline. For the CDR3, the DNA is TGTGCCAGCAGTAATCTAGGTCAGCCCCAGCATTTT. Translated: CASSNLGQPQHF.

The V gene is TRBV28, the J gene TRBJ2-7; D might be TRBD2 (6 bases). V lost 6 bases, J lost 6 bases, and 21 bases lay in between. This CDR3 has 15 residues. Germline V gene sequence: CDR1 MDHEN, CDR2 SYDVKM. The CDR3 region has the DNA TGTGCCAGCAGCCTAAGCGGGTCCGACAAGGGCGAGCAGTACTTC. Translation gives CASSLSGSDKGEQYF.

The chain links TRBV4-3 to TRBJ1-1; the D gene is possibly TRBD1 (5 bases). Germline V gene sequence: CDR1 LGHNA, CDR2 YSLEER. This CDR3 contains 16 residues. Trimming pared 3 bases from V and 0 bases from J, leaving 14 bases between. CDR3 DNA: TGCGCCAGCAGCCAGGGTAGACAGATACTGAACACTGAAGCTTTCTTT. As protein: CASSQGRQILNTEAFF.

V usage is TRBV5-1 and J usage is TRBJ2-5; no definite D call. The CDR3 loop spans 19 amino acids. Germline CDR1 and CDR2: SGHRS and YFSETQ. V was cut by 1 base and J by 5 bases, with 27 bases left in between. CDR3 DNA sequence: TGCGCCAGCAGCTTGATGAGGCAGGAGCTCCCAAACTGGCCGGAGACCCAGTACTTC. Protein sequence: CASSLMRQELPNWPETQYF.